This T cell receptor beta chain was sequenced for a study of T cell responses to AZD1222 COVID-19 vaccine. Study-wide results and caveats: CD4 TCRs associated with vaccination spanned spike, dominating at 160-218 and 743-854. Most donors were white British and more were female, and clonal diversity was possibly underestimated.

Repertoires were generated with immunoSEQ multiplex PCR, while TCRdb's copy carries only in-frame clones and drops some. Of 90,000 to 110,000 clones listed, 88% are singletons. With respect to this clone: Its antigen is currently unknown.

The germline V gene encodes CDR1 LGHNA and CDR2 YNFKEQ. The length of the CDR3 is 16 residues. V was trimmed by 2 bases and J by 1 base, leaving 14 bases between them. The sequence was obtained from an adult in good health. The V gene is TRBV4-2, the J gene TRBJ1-1; no clear D gene. This specimen was peripheral blood, taken on day 0 of MenACWY control vaccination. CDR3 nucleotide sequence: TGTGCCAGCAGCCAACCTCTTGGGGTCCCGAACACTGAAGCTTTCTTT. This gives the protein CASSQPLGVPNTEAFF.